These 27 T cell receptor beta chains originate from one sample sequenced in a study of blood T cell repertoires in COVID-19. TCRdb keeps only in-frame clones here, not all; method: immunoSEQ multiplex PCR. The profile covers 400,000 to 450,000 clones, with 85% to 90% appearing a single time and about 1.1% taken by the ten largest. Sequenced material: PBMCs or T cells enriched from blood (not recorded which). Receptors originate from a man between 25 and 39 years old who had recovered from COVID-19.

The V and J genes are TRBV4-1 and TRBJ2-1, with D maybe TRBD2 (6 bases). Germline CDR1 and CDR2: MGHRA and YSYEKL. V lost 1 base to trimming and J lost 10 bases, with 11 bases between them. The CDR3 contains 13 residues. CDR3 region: CASSQVRESEQFF. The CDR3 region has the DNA TGCGCCAGCAGCCAAGTCCGGGAGAGCGAGCAGTTCTTC.

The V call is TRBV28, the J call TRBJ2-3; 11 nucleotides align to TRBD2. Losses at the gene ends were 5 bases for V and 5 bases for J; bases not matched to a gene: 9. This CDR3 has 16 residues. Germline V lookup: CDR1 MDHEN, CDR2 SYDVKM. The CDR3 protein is CASSLISGRVEDTQYF. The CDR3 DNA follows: TGTGCCAGCAGTCTCATTAGCGGGAGGGTGGAAGATACGCAGTATTTT.

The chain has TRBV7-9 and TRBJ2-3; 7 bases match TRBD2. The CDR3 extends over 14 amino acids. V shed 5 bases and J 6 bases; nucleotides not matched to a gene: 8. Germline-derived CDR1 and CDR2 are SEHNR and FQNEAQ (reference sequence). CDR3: CASSPRLAADTQYF. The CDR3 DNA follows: TGTGCCAGCAGCCCCCGACTAGCAGCGGATACGCAGTATTTT.

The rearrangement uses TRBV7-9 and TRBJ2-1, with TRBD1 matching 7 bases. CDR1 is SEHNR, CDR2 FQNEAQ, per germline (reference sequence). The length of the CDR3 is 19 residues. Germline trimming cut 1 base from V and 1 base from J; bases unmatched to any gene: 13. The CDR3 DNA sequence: TGTGCCAGCAGCTTAGGGAGCACTACCGACAGGGAGTCCTACAATGAGCAGTTCTTC. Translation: CASSLGSTTDRESYNEQFF.

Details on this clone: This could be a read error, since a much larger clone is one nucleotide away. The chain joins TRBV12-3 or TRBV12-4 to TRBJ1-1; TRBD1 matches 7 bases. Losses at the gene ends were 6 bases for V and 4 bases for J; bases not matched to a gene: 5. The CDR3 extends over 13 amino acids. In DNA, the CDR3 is TGTGCCAGCAGCCAGGCAGGGGGCACTGAAGCTTTCTTT. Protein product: CASSQAGGTEAFF.

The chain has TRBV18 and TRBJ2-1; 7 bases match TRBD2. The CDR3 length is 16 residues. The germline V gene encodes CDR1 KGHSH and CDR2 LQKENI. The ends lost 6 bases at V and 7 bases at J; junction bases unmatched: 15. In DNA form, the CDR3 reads TGTGCCAGCTCCACTCTCGGGGACTACCTGGGGAATGAGCAGTTCTTC. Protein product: CASSTLGDYLGNEQFF.

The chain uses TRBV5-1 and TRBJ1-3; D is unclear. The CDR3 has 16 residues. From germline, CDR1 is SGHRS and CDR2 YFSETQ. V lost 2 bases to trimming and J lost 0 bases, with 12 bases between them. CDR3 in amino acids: CASSFSTSDSGNTIYF. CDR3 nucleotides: TGCGCCAGCAGCTTCTCTACGTCTGACTCTGGAAACACCATATATTTT.

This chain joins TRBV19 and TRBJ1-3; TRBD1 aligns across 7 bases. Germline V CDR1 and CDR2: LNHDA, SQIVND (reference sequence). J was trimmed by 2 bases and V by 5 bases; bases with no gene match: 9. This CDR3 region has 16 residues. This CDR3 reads CASSPLGTDPGNTIYF. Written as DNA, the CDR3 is TGTGCCAGTAGTCCCCTGGGGACAGACCCTGGAAACACCATATATTTT. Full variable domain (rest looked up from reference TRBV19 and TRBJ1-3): DGGITQSPKYLFRKEGQNVTLSCEQNLNHDAMYWYRQDPGQGLRLIYYSQIVNDFQKGDIAEGYSVSREKKESFPLTVTSAQKNPTAFYLCASSPLGTDPGNTIYFGEGSWLTVV.

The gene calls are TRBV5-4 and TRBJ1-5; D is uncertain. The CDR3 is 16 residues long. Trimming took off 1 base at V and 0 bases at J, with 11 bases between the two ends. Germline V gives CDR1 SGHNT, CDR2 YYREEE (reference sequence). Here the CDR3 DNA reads TGTGCCAGCAGCTTGATGGGCACCCATAGCAATCAGCCCCAGCATTTT. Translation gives CASSLMGTHSNQPQHF.

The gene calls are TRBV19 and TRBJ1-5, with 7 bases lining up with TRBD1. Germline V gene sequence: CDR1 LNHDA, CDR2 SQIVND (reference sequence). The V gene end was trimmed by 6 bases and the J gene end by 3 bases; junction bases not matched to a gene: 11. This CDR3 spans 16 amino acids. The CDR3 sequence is CASSPLGQASNQPQHF. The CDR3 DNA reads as TGTGCCAGTAGCCCTCTCGGACAGGCGTCCAATCAGCCCCAGCATTTT.

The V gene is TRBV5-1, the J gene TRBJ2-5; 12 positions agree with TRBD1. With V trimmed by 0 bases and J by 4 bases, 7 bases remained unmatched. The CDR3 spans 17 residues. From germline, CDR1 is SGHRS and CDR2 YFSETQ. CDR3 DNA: TGCGCCAGCAGCTTGGCCGGGGGGACAGGGGGCTCAGAGACCCAGTACTTC. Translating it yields CASSLAGGTGGSETQYF.

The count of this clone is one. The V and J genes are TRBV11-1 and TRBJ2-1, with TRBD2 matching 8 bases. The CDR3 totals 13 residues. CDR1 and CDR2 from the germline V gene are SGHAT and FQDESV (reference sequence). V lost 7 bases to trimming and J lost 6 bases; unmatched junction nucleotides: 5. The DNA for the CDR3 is TGTGCCAGCAACCGGGCGGGAGGCAATGAGCAGTTCTTC. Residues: CASNRAGGNEQFF. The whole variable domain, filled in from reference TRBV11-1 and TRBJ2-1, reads EAEVAQSPRYKITEKSQAVAFWCDPISGHATLYWYRQILGQGPELLVQFQDESVVDDSQLPKDRFSAERLKGVDSTLKIQPAELGDSAMYLCASNRAGGNEQFFGPGTRLTVL.

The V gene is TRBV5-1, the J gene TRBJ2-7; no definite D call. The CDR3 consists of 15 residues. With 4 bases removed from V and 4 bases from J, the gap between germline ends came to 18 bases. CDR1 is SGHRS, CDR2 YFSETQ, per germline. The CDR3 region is CASSPLSSAGYEQYF. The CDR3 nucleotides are TGCGCCAGCAGCCCCCTTTCGTCTGCCGGTTACGAGCAGTACTTC.

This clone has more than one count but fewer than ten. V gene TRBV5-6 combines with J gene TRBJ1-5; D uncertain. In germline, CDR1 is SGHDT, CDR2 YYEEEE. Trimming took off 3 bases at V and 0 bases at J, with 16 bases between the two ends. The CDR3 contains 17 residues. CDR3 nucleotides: TGTGCCAGCAGCTCCCGAACCCCGGAGGGTAGCAATCAGCCCCAGCATTTT. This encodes CASSSRTPEGSNQPQHF.

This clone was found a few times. The CDR3 loop reads CASSDRDPYEQYF. The CDR3, as DNA: TGTGCCAGCAGCGACAGGGACCCCTACGAGCAGTACTTC. This chain joins TRBV2 and TRBJ2-7, with 7 bases aligning to TRBD1. The germline CDR1 and CDR2 sequences are SNHLY and FYNNEI. The CDR3 runs 13 residues. The junction had 4 bases not matched to a gene; V was cut back by 6 bases and J by 2 bases.

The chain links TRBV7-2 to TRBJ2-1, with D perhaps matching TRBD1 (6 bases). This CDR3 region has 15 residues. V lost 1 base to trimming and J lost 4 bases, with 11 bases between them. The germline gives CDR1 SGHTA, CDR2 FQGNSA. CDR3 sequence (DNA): TGTGCCAGCAGCTTAGATGGGACAAATTACAATGAGCAGTTCTTC. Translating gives CASSLDGTNYNEQFF.

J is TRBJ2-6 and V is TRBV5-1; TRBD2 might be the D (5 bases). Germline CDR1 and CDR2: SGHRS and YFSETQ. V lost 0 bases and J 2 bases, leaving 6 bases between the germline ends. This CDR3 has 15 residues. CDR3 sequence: CASSLGGTGANVLTF. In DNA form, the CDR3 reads TGCGCCAGCAGCTTGGGAGGGACTGGGGCCAACGTCCTGACTTTC.

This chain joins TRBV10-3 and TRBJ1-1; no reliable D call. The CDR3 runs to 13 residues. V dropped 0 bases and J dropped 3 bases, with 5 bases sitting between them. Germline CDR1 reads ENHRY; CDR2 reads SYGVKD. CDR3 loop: CAISESTYTEAFF. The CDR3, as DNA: TGTGCCATCAGTGAGTCAACTTACACTGAAGCTTTCTTT.

Written as DNA, the CDR3 is TGTGCCAGCAGCCCGGACAGTTACTCCTACAATGAGCAGTTCTTC. Its translation: CASSPDSYSYNEQFF. The chain couples TRBV9 to TRBJ2-1; tentative D call: TRBD1 (6 bases). The V gene lost 4 bases and the J gene lost 0 bases, with 11 bases spanning the gap. CDR1 is SGDLS, CDR2 YYNGEE, per germline. The CDR3 is 15 amino acids.

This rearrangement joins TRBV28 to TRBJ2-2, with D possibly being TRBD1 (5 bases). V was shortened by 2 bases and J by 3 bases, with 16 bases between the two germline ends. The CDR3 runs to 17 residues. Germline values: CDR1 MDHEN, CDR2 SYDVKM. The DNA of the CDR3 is TGTGCCAGCAGTTTAGGGTTGGGGCAGGGCGACACCGGGGAGCTGTTTTTT. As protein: CASSLGLGQGDTGELFF.

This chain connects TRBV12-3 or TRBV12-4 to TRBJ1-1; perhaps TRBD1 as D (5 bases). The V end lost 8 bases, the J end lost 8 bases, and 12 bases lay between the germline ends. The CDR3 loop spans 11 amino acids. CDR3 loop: CASLRGPEAFF. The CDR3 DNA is TGTGCCAGCTTGCGGGGACCGGAAGCTTTCTTT.

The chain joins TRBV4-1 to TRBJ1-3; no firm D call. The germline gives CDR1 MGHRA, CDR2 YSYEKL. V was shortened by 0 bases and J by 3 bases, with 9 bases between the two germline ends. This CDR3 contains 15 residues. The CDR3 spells CASSQEGRSGNTIYF. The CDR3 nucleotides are TGCGCCAGCAGCCAAGAGGGCAGAAGTGGAAACACCATATATTTT.

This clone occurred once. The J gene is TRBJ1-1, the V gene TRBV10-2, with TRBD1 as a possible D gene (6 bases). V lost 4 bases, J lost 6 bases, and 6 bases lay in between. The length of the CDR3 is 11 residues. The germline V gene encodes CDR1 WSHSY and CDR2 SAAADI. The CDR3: CASSGGPEAFF. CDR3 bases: TGCGCCAGCAGTGGGGGGCCTGAAGCTTTCTTT.

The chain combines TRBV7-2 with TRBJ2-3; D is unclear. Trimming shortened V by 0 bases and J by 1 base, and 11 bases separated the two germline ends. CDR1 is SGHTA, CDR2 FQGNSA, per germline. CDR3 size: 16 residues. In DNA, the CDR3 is TGTGCCAGCAGCTTAGCAAGCCCGTTGGGCACAGATACGCAGTATTTT. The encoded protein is CASSLASPLGTDTQYF.

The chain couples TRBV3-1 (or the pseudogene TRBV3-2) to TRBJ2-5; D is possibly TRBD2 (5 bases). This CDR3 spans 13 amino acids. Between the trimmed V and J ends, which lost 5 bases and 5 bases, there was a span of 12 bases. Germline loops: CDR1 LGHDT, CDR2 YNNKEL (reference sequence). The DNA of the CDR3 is TGTGCCAGCAGCACTAGTGGCGGCGAGACCCAGTACTTC. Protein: CASSTSGGETQYF.

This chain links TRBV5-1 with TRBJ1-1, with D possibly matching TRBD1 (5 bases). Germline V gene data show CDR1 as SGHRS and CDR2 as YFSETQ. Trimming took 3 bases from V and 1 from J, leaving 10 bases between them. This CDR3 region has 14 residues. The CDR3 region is CASSSLTENTEAFF. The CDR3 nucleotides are TGCGCCAGCAGCTCATTGACAGAGAACACTGAAGCTTTCTTT.

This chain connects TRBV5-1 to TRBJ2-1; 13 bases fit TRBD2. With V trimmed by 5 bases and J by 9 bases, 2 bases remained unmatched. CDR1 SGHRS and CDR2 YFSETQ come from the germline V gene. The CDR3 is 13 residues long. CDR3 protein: CASRTSGRGEQFF. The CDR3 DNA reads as TGCGCCAGCAGAACTAGCGGGAGGGGTGAGCAGTTCTTC.